This TCR beta chain was identified during a study of control samples from healthy donors and cancer patients. Libraries were prepared by immunoSEQ multiplex PCR; TCRdb keeps only in-frame clonotypes and omits some of them. The sample holds 150,000 to 200,000 clones, around nine tenths seen once. In germline, CDR1 is LNHDA, CDR2 SQIVND (reference sequence). CDR3 length: 12 amino acids. V lost 6 bases and J 8 bases, leaving 11 bases between the germline ends. The chain has TRBV19 and TRBJ2-1; a weak D match, TRBD1 (5 bases). The receptor's source is a man aged 18 to 30 in good health. Sequenced: blood. The DNA of the CDR3 is TGTGCCAGTAGCGGCAGGGTCTATGAGCAGTTCTTC. This translates into CASSGRVYEQFF.